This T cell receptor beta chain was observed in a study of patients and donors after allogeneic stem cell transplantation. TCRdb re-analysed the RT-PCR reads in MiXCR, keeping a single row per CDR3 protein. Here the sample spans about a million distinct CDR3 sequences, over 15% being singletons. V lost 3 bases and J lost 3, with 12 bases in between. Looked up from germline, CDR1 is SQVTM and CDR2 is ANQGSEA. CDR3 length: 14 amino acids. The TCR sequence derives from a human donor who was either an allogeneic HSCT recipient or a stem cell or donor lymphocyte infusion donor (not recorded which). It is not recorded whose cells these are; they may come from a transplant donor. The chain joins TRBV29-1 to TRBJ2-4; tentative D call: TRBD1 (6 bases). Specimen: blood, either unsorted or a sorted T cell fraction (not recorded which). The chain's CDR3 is CSVDQGSGKNIQYF. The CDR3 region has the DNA TGCAGCGTTGACCAGGGGAGTGGCAAAAACATTCAGTACTTC.